The rows below give T cell receptor beta chains drawn from one sample of a study of CD4 T cells in relation to SARS-CoV-2 and coronaviruses. Clones were sequenced by immunoSEQ multiplex PCR, and TCRdb holds only the in-frame ones, with some missing. The table lists 55,000 to 75,000 clones, more than 75% of them singletons. Material for sequencing was memory CD4+ T cells from PBMCs. The receptors shown here come from a human donor in good health. The CDR3 runs from the conserved cysteine through the conserved F or W. The order of the fields is J gene, V gene, CDR3 protein.

TRBJ2-7	TRBV19	CASSIIGQGNNEQYF
TRBJ2-5	TRBV28	CASHTPRQETQYF
TRBJ2-5	TRBV11-2	CASSLGQGFQETQYF
TRBJ2-7	TRBV5-1	CASSLVAASYEQYF
TRBJ2-7	TRBV28	CASSPPGTDSREQYF
TRBJ2-5	TRBV27	CASSFSAQETQYF
TRBJ2-6	TRBV9	CASSARGLSVLTF
TRBJ2-5	TRBV7-2	CASSKKYRGVETQYF
TRBJ1-1	TRBV21-1	CASSKIKLVCRGTQGNTEAFF
TRBJ2-2	TRBV3-1/TRBV3-2	CASSPRAGGTTGELFF
TRBJ2-3	TRBV5-1	CASSLSGGNTQYF
TRBJ1-4	TRBV3-1/TRBV3-2	CASSQDRGTGFWEKLFF
TRBJ1-2	TRBV6-1	CASSDQTRDGGYTF
TRBJ2-2	TRBV2	CASSAIDTGELFF
TRBJ2-7	TRBV19	CASSDRDYEQYF
TRBJ1-2	TRBV7-9	CASSLAQLGGFYGYTF
TRBJ1-2	TRBV14	CASSPGTGTYGYTF
TRBJ1-1	TRBV5-4	CASSPPPVTGGNTEAFF
TRBJ2-3	TRBV30	CAWSVRLAGPDTQYF
TRBJ2-3	TRBV18	CASSPEVGRSTDTQYF
TRBJ2-1	TRBV7-2	CASSPSGGAYNEQFF
TRBJ2-7	TRBV11-3	CASSSLGTQTHF
TRBJ2-1	TRBV5-1	CASSFLGGARNEQFF
TRBJ1-5	TRBV5-8	CASSPRTGSNQPQHF
TRBJ2-2	TRBV10-1	CASRASRTGELFF
TRBJ2-5	TRBV7-3	CASRNGLAGGHLHF
TRBJ1-5	TRBV10-3	CAISGGTGDLSNQPQHF
TRBJ2-7	TRBV30	CAWRIGTAENEQYF
TRBJ2-7	TRBV9	CASSVGQGASYEQYF
TRBJ2-1	TRBV30	CAWIAAGALNEQFF
TRBJ2-3	TRBV11-3	CASSQQGVDSRDTQYF
TRBJ2-1	TRBV7-9	CASSLLSGSYNEQFF
TRBJ1-6	TRBV5-1	CASSLEGRARRVGSPLHF
TRBJ2-3	TRBV19	CASSARFTDTQYF
TRBJ1-2	TRBV11-2	CASSLGGAHYGYTF
TRBJ2-3	TRBV11-3	CASSSGQRTDTQYF
TRBJ2-5	TRBV10-3	CAISERAGGQETQYF
TRBJ2-7	TRBV7-6	CASSLDSGLAPGEQYF
TRBJ1-6	TRBV6-5	CASSIDGSPLHF
TRBJ1-5	TRBV28	CASTLGGGGQPQHF
TRBJ2-7	TRBV6-6	CASSPPPGTARSEQYF
TRBJ2-1	TRBV19	CASSIPDGTPQFF
TRBJ2-2	TRBV18	CASSPQGHGELFF
TRBJ1-5	TRBV30	CAWSVQGLQPQHF
TRBJ1-5	TRBV11-3	CASRIWGEILEQPQHF
TRBJ2-3	TRBV15	CATSTLAGGGLADTQYF
TRBJ2-1	TRBV5-1	CASSYRGPAYNEQFF
TRBJ2-5	TRBV4-2	CASSRGTGEETQYF
TRBJ2-1	TRBV9	CASSVAPIYNEQFF
TRBJ2-2	TRBV6-4	CASSDFPRNTGELFF
TRBJ1-5	TRBV6-5	CASSGTRSPNQPQHF
TRBJ1-5	TRBV19	CASRDSRNQPQHF
TRBJ2-1	TRBV7-9	CASSLANEQFF
TRBJ1-6	TRBV6-5	CASAKLPRGSPLHF